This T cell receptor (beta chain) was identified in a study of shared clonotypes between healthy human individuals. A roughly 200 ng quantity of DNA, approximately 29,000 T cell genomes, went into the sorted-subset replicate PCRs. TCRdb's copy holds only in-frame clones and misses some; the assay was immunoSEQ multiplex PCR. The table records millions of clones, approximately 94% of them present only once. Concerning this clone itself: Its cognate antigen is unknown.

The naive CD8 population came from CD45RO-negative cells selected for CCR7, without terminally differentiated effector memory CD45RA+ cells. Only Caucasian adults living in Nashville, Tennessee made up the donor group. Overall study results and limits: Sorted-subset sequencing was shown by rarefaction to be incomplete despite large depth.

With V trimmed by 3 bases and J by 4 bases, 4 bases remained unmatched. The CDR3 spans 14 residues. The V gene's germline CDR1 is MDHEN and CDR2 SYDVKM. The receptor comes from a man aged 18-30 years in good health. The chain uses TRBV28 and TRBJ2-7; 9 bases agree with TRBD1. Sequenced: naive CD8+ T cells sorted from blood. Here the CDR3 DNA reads TGTGCCAGCAGTTTTTCCGGGACAGGGTACGAGCAGTACTTC. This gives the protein CASSFSGTGYEQYF. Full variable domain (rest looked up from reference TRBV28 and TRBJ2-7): DVKVTQSSRYLVKRTGEKVFLECVQDMDHENMFWYRQDPGLGLRLIYFSYDVKMKEKGDIPEGYSVSREKKERFSLILESASTNQTSMYLCASSFSGTGYEQYFGPGTRLTVT.